This TCR beta chain was recovered during a study of blood T cell repertoires in COVID-19. Study-level background: The samples span acute and convalescent COVID-19 from the United States, Italy and Spain. From T cells, B-cell-depleted T cells, or PBMCs came the material, which was cDNA or gDNA.

Original processing notes: Scientists estimated how many nucleated cells there were by amplifying reference gene primers. Assay: immunoSEQ multiplex PCR; the TCRdb copy retains only in-frame clones and omits some. The V and J calls and clone size come from that table; D and trimming were worked out from the DNA. The sample lists about 340,000 clones; 80% to 90% were seen once. CDR3 length equals 14 residues. The germline V gene encodes CDR1 SGHTA and CDR2 FQGNSA. With 5 bases clipped from V and 2 bases from J, the junction kept 6 bases outside the gene matches. This sequence joins TRBV7-2 and TRBJ2-7, with TRBD2 matching 7 bases. The sample consisted of peripheral blood. The receptor was derived from a man in his thirties or forties with active or convalescent COVID-19. Written as DNA, the CDR3 is TGTGCCAGCAGCCCACAGCGGGGAGCCTACGAGCAGTACTTC. Translated: CASSPQRGAYEQYF.